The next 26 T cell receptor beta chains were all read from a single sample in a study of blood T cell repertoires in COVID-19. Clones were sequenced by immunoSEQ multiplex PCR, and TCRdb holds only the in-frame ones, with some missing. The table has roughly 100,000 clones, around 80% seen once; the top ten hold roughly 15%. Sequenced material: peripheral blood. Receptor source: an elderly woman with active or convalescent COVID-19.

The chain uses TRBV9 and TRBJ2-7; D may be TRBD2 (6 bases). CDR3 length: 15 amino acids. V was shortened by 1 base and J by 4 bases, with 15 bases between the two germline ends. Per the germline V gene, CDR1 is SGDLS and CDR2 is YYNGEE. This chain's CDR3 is CASSVSGAELYEQYF. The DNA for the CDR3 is TGTGCCAGCAGCGTATCGGGAGCGGAGCTTTACGAGCAGTACTTC.

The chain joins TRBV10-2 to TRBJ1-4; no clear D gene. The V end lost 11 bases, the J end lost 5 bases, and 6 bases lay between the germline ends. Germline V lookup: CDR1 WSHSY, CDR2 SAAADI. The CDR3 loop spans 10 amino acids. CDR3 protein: CAPRNEKLFF. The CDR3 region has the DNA TGCGCCCCCAGGAATGAAAAACTGTTTTTT.

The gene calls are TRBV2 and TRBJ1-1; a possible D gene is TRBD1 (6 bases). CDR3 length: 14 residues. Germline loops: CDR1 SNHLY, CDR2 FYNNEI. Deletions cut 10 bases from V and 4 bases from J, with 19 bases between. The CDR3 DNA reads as TGTGCCACCGGCCCCAGGGGCTGGGGCACTGAAGCTTTCTTT. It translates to CATGPRGWGTEAFF.

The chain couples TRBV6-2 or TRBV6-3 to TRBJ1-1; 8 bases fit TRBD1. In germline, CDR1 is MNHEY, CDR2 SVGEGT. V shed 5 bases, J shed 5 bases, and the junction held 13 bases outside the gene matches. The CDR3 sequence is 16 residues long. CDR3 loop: CASSRMGDRGRTEAFF. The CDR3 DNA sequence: TGTGCCAGCAGTCGAATGGGAGACAGGGGAAGAACTGAAGCTTTCTTT.

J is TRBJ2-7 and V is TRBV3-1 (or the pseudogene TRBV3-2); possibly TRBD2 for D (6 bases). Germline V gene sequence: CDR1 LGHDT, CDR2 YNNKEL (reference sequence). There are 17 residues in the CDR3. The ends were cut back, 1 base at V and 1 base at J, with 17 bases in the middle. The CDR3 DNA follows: TGTGCCAGCAGCCAAGTAACTCCGGGACTTGGATCCTACGAGCAGTACTTC. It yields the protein CASSQVTPGLGSYEQYF.

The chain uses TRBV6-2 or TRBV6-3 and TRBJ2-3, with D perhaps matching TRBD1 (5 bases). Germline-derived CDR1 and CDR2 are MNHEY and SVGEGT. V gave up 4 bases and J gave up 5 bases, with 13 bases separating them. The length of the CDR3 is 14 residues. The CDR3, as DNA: TGTGCCAGCAGTTCCTGGACACCCCTAGATACGCAGTATTTT. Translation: CASSSWTPLDTQYF.

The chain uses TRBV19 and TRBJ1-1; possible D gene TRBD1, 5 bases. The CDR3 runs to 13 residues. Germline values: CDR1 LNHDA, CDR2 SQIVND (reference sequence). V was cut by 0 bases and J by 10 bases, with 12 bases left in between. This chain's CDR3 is CASSIEGLGPAFF. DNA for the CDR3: TGTGCCAGTAGTATAGAGGGGCTAGGGCCAGCTTTCTTT. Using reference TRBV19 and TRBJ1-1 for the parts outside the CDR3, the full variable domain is DGGITQSPKYLFRKEGQNVTLSCEQNLNHDAMYWYRQDPGQGLRLIYYSQIVNDFQKGDIAEGYSVSREKKESFPLTVTSAQKNPTAFYLCASSIEGLGPAFFGQGTRLTVV.

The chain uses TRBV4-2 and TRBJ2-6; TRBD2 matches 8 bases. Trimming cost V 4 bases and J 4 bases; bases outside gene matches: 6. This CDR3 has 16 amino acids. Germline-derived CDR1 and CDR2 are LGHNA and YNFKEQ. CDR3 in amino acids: CASSRPGGAGANVLTF. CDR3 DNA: TGTGCCAGCAGCCGCCCGGGGGGGGCAGGGGCCAACGTCCTGACTTTC.

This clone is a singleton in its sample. The CDR3 region has the DNA TGCGCCAGCAGCCAAATAGGCCCCCACCTAGCGGGAGTGACAGATACGCAGTATTTT. Its protein product is CASSQIGPHLAGVTDTQYF. The chain employs TRBV4-1 and TRBJ2-3; 10 bases align to TRBD2. CDR3 length equals 19 residues. The germline CDR1 and CDR2 sequences are MGHRA and YSYEKL. The trim removed 2 bases at V and 3 bases at J, leaving 14 bases unmatched.

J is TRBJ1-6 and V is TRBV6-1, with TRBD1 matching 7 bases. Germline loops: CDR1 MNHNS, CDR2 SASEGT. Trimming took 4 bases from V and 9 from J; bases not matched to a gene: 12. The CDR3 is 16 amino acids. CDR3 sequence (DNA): TGTGCCAGCAGTGGAGGGTTAGGACAGGCGATTTCACCCCTCCACTTT. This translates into CASSGGLGQAISPLHF.

The chain's CDR3 is CASSFRGSGRSTDTQYF. CDR3 nucleotides: TGTGCCAGCAGTTTTCGGGGGAGCGGGAGAAGCACAGATACGCAGTATTTT. V gene TRBV27 combines with J gene TRBJ2-3, with 8 bases identical to TRBD2. CDR1 is MNHEY and CDR2 is SMNVEV in the germline V gene (reference sequence). The CDR3 runs to 17 residues. Losses at the gene ends were 3 bases for V and 0 bases for J; bases not matched to a gene: 8.

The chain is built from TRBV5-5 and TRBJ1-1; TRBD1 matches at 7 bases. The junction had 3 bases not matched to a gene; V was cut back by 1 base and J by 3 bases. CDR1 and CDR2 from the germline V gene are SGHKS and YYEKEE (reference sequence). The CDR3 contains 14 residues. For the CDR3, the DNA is TGTGCCAGCAGCTTGACAGGGGTTGACACTGAAGCTTTCTTT. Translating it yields CASSLTGVDTEAFF.

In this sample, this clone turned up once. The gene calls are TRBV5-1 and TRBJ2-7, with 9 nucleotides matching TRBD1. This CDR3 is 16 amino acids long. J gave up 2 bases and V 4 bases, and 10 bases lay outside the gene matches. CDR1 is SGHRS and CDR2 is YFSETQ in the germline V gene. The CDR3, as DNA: TGCGCCAGCAGCCAAATGACAGGGGGAAACACCTACGAGCAGTACTTC. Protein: CASSQMTGGNTYEQYF.

Here the CDR3 reads CASSTRTGLGNEQYF. In DNA, the CDR3 is TGTGCCAGTAGTACCCGGACAGGGCTGGGTAACGAGCAGTACTTC. V and J are TRBV19 and TRBJ2-7, with 8 bases matching TRBD1. The V gene end was trimmed by 4 bases and the J gene end by 5 bases; junction bases not matched to a gene: 10. From germline, CDR1 is LNHDA and CDR2 SQIVND (reference sequence). The CDR3 covers 15 residues.

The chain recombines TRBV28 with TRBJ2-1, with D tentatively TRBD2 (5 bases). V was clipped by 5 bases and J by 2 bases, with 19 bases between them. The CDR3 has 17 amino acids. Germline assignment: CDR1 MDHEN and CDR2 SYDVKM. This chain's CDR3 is CASSPHEGWRTYNEQFF. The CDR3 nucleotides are TGTGCCAGCAGTCCACACGAGGGCTGGAGGACCTACAATGAGCAGTTCTTC. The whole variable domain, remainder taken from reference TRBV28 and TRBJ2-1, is DVKVTQSSRYLVKRTGEKVFLECVQDMDHENMFWYRQDPGLGLRLIYFSYDVKMKEKGDIPEGYSVSREKKERFSLILESASTNQTSMYLCASSPHEGWRTYNEQFFGPGTRLTVL.

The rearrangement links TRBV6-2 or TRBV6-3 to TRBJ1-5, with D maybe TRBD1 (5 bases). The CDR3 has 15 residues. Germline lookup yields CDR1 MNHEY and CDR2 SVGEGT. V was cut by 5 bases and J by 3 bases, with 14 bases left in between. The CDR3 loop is CASSPGGGYNQPQHF. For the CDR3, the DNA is TGTGCCAGCAGTCCCGGTGGGGGGTACAATCAGCCCCAGCATTTT.

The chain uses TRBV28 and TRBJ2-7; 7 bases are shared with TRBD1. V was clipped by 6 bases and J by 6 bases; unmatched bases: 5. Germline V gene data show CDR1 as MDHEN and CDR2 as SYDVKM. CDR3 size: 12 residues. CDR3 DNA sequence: TGTGCCAGCAGACCCCCAGGGGGCGAGCAGTACTTC. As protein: CASRPPGGEQYF. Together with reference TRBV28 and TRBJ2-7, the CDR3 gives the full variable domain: DVKVTQSSRYLVKRTGEKVFLECVQDMDHENMFWYRQDPGLGLRLIYFSYDVKMKEKGDIPEGYSVSREKKERFSLILESASTNQTSMYLCASRPPGGEQYFGPGTRLTVT.

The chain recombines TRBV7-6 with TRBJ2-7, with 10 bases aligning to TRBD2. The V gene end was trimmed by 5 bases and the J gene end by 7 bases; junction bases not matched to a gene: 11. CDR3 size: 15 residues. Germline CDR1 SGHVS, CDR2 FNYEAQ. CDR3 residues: CASSPQREGLREQYF. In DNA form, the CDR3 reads TGTGCCAGCAGCCCCCAGCGGGAGGGCTTGAGGGAGCAGTACTTC.

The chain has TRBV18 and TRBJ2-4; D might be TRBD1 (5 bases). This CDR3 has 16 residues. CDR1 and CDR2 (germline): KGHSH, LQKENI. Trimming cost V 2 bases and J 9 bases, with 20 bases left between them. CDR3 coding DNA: TGTGCCAGCTCACCATCCGATACCACAGGATACAGCATTCAGTACTTC. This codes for CASSPSDTTGYSIQYF. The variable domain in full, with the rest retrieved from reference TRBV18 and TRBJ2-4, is NAGVMQNPRHLVRRRGQEARLRCSPMKGHSHVYWYRQLPEEGLKFMVYLQKENIIDESGMPKERFSAEFPKEGPSILRIQQVVRGDSAAYFCASSPSDTTGYSIQYFGAGTRLSVL.

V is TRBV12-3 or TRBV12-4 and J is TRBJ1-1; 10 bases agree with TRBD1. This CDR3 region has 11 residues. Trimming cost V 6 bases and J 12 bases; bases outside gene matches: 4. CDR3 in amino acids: CASSRDRGTFF. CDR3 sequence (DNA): TGTGCCAGCAGCCGGGACAGGGGAACTTTCTTT.

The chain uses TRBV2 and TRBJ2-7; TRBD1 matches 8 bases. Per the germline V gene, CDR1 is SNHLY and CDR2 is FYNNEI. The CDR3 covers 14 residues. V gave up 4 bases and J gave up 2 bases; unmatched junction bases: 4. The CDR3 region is CASSGGQGPYEQYF. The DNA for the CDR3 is TGTGCCAGCAGTGGTGGACAGGGCCCCTACGAGCAGTACTTC.

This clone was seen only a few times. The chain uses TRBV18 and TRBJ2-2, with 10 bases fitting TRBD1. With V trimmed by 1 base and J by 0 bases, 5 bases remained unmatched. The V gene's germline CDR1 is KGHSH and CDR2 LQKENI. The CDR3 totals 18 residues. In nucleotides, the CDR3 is TGTGCCAGCTCACCACTATCGGGACAGGGGCCGAACACCGGGGAGCTGTTTTTT. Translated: CASSPLSGQGPNTGELFF.

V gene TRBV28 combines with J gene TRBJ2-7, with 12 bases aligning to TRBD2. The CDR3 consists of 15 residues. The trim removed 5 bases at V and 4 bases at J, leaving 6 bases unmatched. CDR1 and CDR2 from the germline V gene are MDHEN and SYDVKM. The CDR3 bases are TGTGCCAGCAGTCTACAGACTAGCGGGAGTTACGAGCAGTACTTC. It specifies CASSLQTSGSYEQYF.

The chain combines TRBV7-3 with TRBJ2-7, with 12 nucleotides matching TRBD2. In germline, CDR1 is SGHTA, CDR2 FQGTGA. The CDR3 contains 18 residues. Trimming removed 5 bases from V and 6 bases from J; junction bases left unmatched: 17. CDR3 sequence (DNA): TGTGCCAGCAGCCCTTCTAGCCGCCTACTAGCGGGGGGAAGCGAGCAGTACTTC. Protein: CASSPSSRLLAGGSEQYF.

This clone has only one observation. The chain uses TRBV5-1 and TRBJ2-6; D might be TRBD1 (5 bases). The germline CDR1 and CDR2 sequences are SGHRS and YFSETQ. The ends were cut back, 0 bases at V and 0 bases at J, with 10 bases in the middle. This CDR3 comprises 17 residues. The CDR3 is CASSLGQPSSGANVLTF. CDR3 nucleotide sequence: TGCGCCAGCAGCTTGGGACAGCCATCCTCTGGGGCCAACGTCCTGACTTTC. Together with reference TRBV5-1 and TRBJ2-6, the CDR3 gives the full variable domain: KAGVTQTPRYLIKTRGQQVTLSCSPISGHRSVSWYQQTPGQGLQFLFEYFSETQRNKGNFPGRFSGRQFSNSRSEMNVSTLELGDSALYLCASSLGQPSSGANVLTFGAGSRLTVL.

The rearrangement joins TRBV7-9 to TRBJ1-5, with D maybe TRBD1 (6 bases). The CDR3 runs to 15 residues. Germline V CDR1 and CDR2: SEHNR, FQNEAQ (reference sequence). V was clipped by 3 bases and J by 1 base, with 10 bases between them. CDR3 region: CASSLGGGSNQPQHF. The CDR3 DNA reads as TGTGCCAGCAGCTTGGGAGGGGGGAGCAATCAGCCCCAGCATTTT.